These 10 T cell receptor beta chains came from one sample sequenced in a study of blood T cells in healthy people across ages. Sample-barcoded 5' priming and a J-beta primer mix drove a second PCR of about 7 to 11 cycles. MiXCR was run by TCRdb on the 5' RACE reads, yielding one entry per CDR3 protein. Of approximately 1.5 million distinct CDR3 sequences listed, roughly 32% were seen once; the top ten hold about 11%. The specimen sequenced was blood. These TCRs come from a woman between 25 and 40 years old in good health.

This chain links TRBV3-1 with TRBJ1-2; 9 nucleotides line up with TRBD1. V lost 4 bases, J lost 7 bases, and 4 bases stayed unmatched. There are 13 residues in the CDR3. The germline CDR1 and CDR2 sequences are LGHDT and YNNKEL (reference sequence). This CDR3 is CASSPRTGAGYTF. In DNA form, the CDR3 reads TGTGCCAGCAGCCCGCGGACAGGGGCTGGCTACACCTTC.

V usage is TRBV5-4 and J usage is TRBJ2-5; 9 bases map to TRBD1. The CDR3 contains 16 residues. Looked up from germline, CDR1 is SGHNT and CDR2 is YYREEE (reference sequence). V was pared by 3 bases and J by 2 bases, with 8 bases of the junction left unmatched. CDR3 region: CASSSPNGQGQETQYF. DNA of the CDR3: TGTGCCAGCAGCTCCCCTAACGGACAGGGGCAAGAGACCCAGTACTTC.

The table lists this clonotype with a few counts. V usage is TRBV5-4 and J usage is TRBJ2-3; 9 bases agree with TRBD2. The CDR3 runs to 16 residues. The germline V gene has CDR1 SGHNT and CDR2 YYREEE (reference sequence). V lost 1 base and J lost 2; bases outside the gene matches: 5. CDR3 region: CASSLKIAGVTDTQYF. CDR3 DNA sequence: TGTGCCAGCAGCTTGAAGATAGCGGGGGTCACAGATACGCAGTATTTT. The full variable domain, its missing parts supplied by reference TRBV5-4 and TRBJ2-3, is ETGVTQSPTHLIKTRGQQVTLRCSSQSGHNTVSWYQQALGQGPQFIFQYYREEENGRGNFPPRFSGLQFPNYSSELNVNALELDDSALYLCASSLKIAGVTDTQYFGPGTRLTVL.

This clonotype was found many times. V is TRBV10-3 and J is TRBJ2-3; D unclear. The V and J ends lost 2 bases and 6 bases respectively, with 15 bases between them. The CDR3 has 15 residues. Germline lookup yields CDR1 ENHRY and CDR2 SYGVKD. This CDR3 is CAISEDWAAQDTQYF. The CDR3 nucleotides are TGTGCCATCAGTGAGGACTGGGCGGCCCAGGATACGCAGTATTTT.

The V call is TRBV30, the J call TRBJ2-2; 8 nucleotides match TRBD2. V gave up 2 bases and J gave up 0 bases; unmatched junction bases: 2. Germline assignment: CDR1 GTSNPN and CDR2 SVGIG (reference sequence). The CDR3 is 15 residues long. The CDR3 DNA sequence: TGTGCCTGGAGTAGGGGACTAGCGAACACCGGGGAGCTGTTTTTT. Translated, it gives CAWSRGLANTGELFF. Combining the CDR3 with reference TRBV30 and TRBJ2-2 gives the whole variable domain SQTIHQWPATLVQPVGSPLSLECTVEGTSNPNLYWYRQAAGRGLQLLFYSVGIGQISSEVPQNLSASRPQDRQFILSSKKLLLSDSGFYLCAWSRGLANTGELFFGEGSRLTVL.

In its sample, this clonotype was seen many times. The chain is built from TRBV25-1 and TRBJ2-5; 7 nucleotides agree with TRBD1. Germline V gives CDR1 MGHDK, CDR2 SYGVNS. J lost 2 bases, V lost 4 bases, and 7 bases had no gene match. The CDR3 runs to 15 residues. CDR3 coding DNA: TGTGCCAGCAGTGCGCCGGGACAGCAACAAGAGACCCAGTACTTC. Protein product: CASSAPGQQQETQYF.

The chain is built from TRBV20-1 and TRBJ1-5; TRBD1 is a possible D gene (6 bases). Germline V gene data show CDR1 as DFQATT and CDR2 as SNEGSKA (reference sequence). The CDR3 runs 13 residues. Trimming removed 5 bases from V and 8 bases from J, with 16 bases in between. In nucleotides, the CDR3 is TGCAGTGCTCTCCTCCCAGGGGTTGAGCCCCAGCATTTT. Protein sequence: CSALLPGVEPQHF.

This clonotype appeared a few times. The chain has TRBV20-1 and TRBJ2-1; D gene ambiguous. The V end was cut by 1 base, the J end by 5 bases, with 12 bases between. Looked up from germline, CDR1 is DFQATT and CDR2 is SNEGSKA (reference sequence). The CDR3 spans 14 residues. The CDR3 here is CSARAGFLNNEQFF. The CDR3 DNA is TGCAGTGCTAGAGCTGGTTTTCTAAACAATGAGCAGTTCTTC.

CDR3 nucleotide sequence: TGTGCCAGCAGCTTAAGTTCAGGCCGGGATGAAAAACTGTTTTTT. Protein: CASSLSSGRDEKLFF. The rearrangement uses TRBV7-9 and TRBJ1-4; D not certain. This CDR3 is 15 amino acids long. Deletions cut 2 bases from V and 6 bases from J, with 13 bases between. Germline values: CDR1 SEHNR, CDR2 FQNEAQ (reference sequence).

In this sample, this clonotype turned up a few times. The genes are TRBV28 and TRBJ2-7; TRBD2 agrees at 13 bases. The germline V gene has CDR1 MDHEN and CDR2 SYDVKM. This CDR3 is 15 amino acids long. J lost 6 bases, V lost 3 bases, and 5 bases had no gene match. CDR3 in amino acids: CASSLGTSGVGEQYF. The CDR3 DNA reads as TGTGCCAGCAGTTTGGGGACTAGCGGGGTCGGCGAGCAGTACTTC.